The clone carrying this T cell receptor beta chain was recorded once. Its target is unknown. Collection of blood occurred at baseline, at cycle 4 day 1, and at cycle 7 day 1. Germline CDR1 is MNHEY and CDR2 is SMNVEV (reference sequence). The V and J ends lost 5 bases and 3 bases respectively, with 5 bases between them. The CDR3 consists of 12 residues. Generated by immunoSEQ multiplex PCR, the TCRdb table keeps only in-frame clones and is missing some. The table lists tens of thousands of clones, approximately 93% of them singletons. The data belong to a study of OX40 agonist ivuxolimab in advanced cancers. Study in general: A diagnosis of hepatocellular carcinoma, melanoma, renal cell or head and neck cancer was present in dose-escalation patients.

General study findings and limits: There were, on average, more expanded clones in CD8+ T cells than in CD4+.

V is TRBV27 and J is TRBJ2-1, with D unresolved. This sequence was found in an adult with an advanced solid tumor such as melanoma, head and neck, liver or kidney cancer. The sequenced sample was CD4+ or CD8+ T cells sorted from blood, obtained in a trial of the OX40 agonist ivuxolimab. This chain's CDR3 is CASSLNYNEQFF. CDR3 DNA: TGTGCCAGCAGTCTGAACTACAATGAGCAGTTCTTC.